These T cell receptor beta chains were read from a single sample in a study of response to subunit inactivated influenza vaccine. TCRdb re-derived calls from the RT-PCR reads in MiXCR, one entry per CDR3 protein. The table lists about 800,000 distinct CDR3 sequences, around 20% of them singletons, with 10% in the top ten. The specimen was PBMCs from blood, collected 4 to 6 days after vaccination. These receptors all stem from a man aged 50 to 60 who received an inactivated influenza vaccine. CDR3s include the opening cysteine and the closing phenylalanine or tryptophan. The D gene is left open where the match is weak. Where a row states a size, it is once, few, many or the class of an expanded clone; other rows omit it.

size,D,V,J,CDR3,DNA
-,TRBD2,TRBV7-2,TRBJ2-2,CASSFTGGGTGELFF,TGTGCCAGCAGCTTTACGGGAGGAGGGACCGGGGAGCTGTTTTTT
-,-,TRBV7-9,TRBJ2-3,CASSRTGGREDTQYF,TGTGCCAGCAGCCGCACCGGCGGCAGGGAGGATACGCAGTATTTT
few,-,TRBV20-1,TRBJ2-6,CSAPPGSRANVLTF,TGCAGTGCTCCCCCGGGGTCGAGGGCCAACGTCCTGACTTTC
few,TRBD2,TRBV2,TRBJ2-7,CASSPLPSSGRAHEQYF,TGTGCCAGCAGTCCCTTACCCTCTAGCGGGAGAGCCCACGAGCAGTACTTC
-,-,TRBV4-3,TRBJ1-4,CASSQDPKEGRGSEKLFF,TGCGCCAGCAGCCAAGATCCAAAAGAGGGCAGGGGAAGTGAAAAACTGTTTTTT
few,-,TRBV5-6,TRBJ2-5,CASSPLLGTQYF,TGTGCCAGCAGCCCATTACTGGGGACCCAGTACTTC
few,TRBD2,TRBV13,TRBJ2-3,CASSLLSGGGADTQYF,TGTGCCAGCAGCTTACTGAGCGGGGGAGGTGCAGATACGCAGTATTTT
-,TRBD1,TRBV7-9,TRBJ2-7,CASSPAPGQGAYEQYF,TGTGCCAGCAGCCCGGCCCCGGGACAGGGGGCCTACGAGCAGTACTTC
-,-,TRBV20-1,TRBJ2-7,CSARDVHLRTVKSYEQYF,TGCAGTGCTAGAGATGTCCACCTAAGGACAGTAAAGTCCTACGAGCAGTACTTC
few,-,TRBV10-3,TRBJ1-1,CAISEPTRTGTEAFF,TGTGCCATCAGTGAGCCGACAAGGACCGGCACTGAAGCTTTCTTT
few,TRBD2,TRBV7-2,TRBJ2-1,CASSLRLAGGYNEQFF,TGTGCCAGCAGCTTACGACTAGCGGGGGGATACAATGAGCAGTTCTTC
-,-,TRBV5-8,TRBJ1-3,CASSFGQPSGNTIYF,TGTGCCAGCAGCTTTGGACAGCCCTCTGGAAACACCATATATTTT
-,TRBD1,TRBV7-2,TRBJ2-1,CASSSQGSSYNEQFF,TGTGCCAGCAGCTCACAGGGGAGCTCCTACAATGAGCAGTTCTTC
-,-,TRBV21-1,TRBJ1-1,CASNPGAGGKFNTEAFF,TGTGCCAGCAATCCGGGGGCAGGGGGTAAATTCAACACTGAAGCTTTCTTT
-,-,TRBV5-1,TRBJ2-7,CASSLVPGAGYEQYF,TGCGCCAGCAGCTTGGTACCGGGGGCTGGCTACGAGCAGTACTTC
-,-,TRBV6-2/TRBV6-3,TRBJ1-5,CASSSIMIVEGPQHF,TGTGCCAGCAGTTCTATAATGATTGTGGAGGGGCCCCAGCATTTT
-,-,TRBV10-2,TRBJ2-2,CASSEISGITGELFF,TGCGCCAGCAGTGAGATTAGCGGAATTACCGGGGAGCTGTTTTTT
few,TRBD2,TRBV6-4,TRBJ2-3,CASSDSVSGGDTQYF,TGTGCCAGCAGTGATTCGGTTAGCGGGGGGGATACGCAGTATTTT
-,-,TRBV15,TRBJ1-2,CATSRGAASYGYTF,TGTGCCACCAGCAGAGGAGCAGCGAGCTATGGCTACACCTTC
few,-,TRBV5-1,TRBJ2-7,CASSLGTKGAYEQYF,TGCGCCAGCAGCTTGGGTACGAAGGGTGCCTACGAGCAGTACTTC
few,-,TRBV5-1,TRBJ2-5,CASSLAPGAETQYF,TGCGCCAGCAGCTTGGCCCCTGGGGCGGAGACCCAGTACTTC
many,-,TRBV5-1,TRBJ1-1,CASKLGLDTEAFF,TGCGCCAGCAAGTTAGGATTGGACACTGAAGCTTTCTTT
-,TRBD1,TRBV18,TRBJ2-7,CASSNGQGSYEQYF,TGTGCCAGCTCAAATGGACAGGGATCCTACGAGCAGTACTTC
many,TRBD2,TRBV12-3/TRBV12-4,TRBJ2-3,CASSSDQNRLAGNTQYF,TGTGCCAGCAGTTCAGACCAAAATCGACTAGCGGGAAATACGCAGTATTTT
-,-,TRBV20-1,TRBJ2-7,CSLSPGPSYEQYF,TGCAGTCTTAGTCCGGGACCCTCCTACGAGCAGTACTTC
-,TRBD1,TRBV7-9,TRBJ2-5,CASSLGDSSSTQYF,TGTGCCAGCAGCTTAGGGGACAGCTCCTCGACCCAGTACTTC
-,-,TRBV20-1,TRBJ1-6,CSASRRGGSPLHF,TGCAGTGCTAGTAGAAGGGGGGGATCACCCCTCCACTTT
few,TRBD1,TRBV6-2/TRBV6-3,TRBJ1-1,CASERTGRFEAFF,TGTGCCAGCGAGCGGACAGGGCGGTTTGAAGCTTTCTTT
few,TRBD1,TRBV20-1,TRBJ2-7,CSAPQPGGHYEQYF,TGCAGTGCCCCCCAACCAGGGGGCCACTACGAGCAGTACTTC
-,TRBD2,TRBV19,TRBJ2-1,CASIGSGRNEQFF,TGTGCCAGTATAGGTAGCGGGCGAAATGAGCAGTTCTTC
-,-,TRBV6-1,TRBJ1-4,CASSVRGGNEKLFF,TGTGCCAGCAGTGTACGGGGAGGTAATGAAAAACTGTTTTTT
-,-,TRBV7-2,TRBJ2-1,CASSSGLYEQFF,TGTGCCAGCAGTTCCGGTCTTTATGAGCAGTTCTTC
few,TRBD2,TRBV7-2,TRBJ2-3,CASSVSGAGGTDTQYF,TGTGCCAGCAGCGTTAGCGGGGCCGGCGGCACAGATACGCAGTATTTT
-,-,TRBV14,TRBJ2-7,CASSQGTGLRQYF,TGTGCCAGCAGCCAAGGGACCGGGTTAAGGCAGTACTTC
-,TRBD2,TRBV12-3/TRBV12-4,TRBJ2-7,CASSLGAGKPYEQYF,TGTGCCAGCAGTTTAGGAGCGGGAAAACCCTACGAGCAGTACTTC
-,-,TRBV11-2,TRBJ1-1,CASSLQSWTEAFF,TGTGCCAGCAGCTTACAGAGTTGGACTGAAGCTTTCTTT
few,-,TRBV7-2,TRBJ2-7,CASSFRAGESYEQYF,TGTGCCAGCAGCTTCAGAGCAGGGGAATCCTACGAGCAGTACTTC
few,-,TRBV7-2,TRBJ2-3,CASSSRVSDTQYF,TGTGCCAGCAGCTCCCGCGTTTCAGATACGCAGTATTTT
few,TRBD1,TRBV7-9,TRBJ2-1,CASNPRTGTDEQFF,TGTGCCAGCAACCCGAGGACAGGGACGGATGAGCAGTTCTTC